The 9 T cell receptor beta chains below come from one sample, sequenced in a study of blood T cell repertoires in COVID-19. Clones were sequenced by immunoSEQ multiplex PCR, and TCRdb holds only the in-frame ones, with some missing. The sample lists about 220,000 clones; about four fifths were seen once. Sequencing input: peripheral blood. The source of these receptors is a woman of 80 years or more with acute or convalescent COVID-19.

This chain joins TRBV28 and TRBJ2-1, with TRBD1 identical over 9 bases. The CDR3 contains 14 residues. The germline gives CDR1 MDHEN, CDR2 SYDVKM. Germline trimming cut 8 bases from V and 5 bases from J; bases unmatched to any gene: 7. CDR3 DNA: TGTGCCAGCGAACTCGGGACAGGGCACAATGAGCAGTTCTTC. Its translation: CASELGTGHNEQFF.

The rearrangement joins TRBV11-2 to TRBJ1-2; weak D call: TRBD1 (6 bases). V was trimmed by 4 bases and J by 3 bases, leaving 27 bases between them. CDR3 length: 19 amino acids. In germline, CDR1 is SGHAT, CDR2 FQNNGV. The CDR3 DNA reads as TGTGCCAGCAGCTCGTTCCCCCTTCTCCTAAGCGGACAGCACTATGGCTACACCTTC. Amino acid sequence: CASSSFPLLLSGQHYGYTF.

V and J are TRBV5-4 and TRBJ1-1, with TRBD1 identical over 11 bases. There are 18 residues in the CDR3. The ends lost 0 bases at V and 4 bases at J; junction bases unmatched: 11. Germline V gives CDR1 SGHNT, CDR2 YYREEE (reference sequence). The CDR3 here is CASSLGARTGGRVTEAFF. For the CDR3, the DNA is TGTGCCAGCAGCTTGGGGGCCAGGACAGGGGGCCGGGTCACTGAAGCTTTCTTT.

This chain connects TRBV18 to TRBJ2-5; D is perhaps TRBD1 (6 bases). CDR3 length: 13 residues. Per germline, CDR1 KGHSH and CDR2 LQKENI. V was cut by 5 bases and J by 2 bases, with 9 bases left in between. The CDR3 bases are TGTGCCAGCTCATTTGGACAGCAAGAGACCCAGTACTTC. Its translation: CASSFGQQETQYF.

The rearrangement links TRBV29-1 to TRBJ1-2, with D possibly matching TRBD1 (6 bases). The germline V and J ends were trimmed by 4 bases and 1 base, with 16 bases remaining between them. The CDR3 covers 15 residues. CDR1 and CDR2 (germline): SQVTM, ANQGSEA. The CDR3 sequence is CSVAPQGRGNYGYTF. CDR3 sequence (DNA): TGCAGCGTTGCTCCCCAAGGCAGGGGTAACTATGGCTACACCTTC.

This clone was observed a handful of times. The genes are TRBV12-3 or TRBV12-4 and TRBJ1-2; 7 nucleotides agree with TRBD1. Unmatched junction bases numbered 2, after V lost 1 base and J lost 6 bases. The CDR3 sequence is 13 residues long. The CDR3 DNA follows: TGTGCCAGCAGTTTAGTAGGGGGCAATGGCTACACCTTC. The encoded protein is CASSLVGGNGYTF.

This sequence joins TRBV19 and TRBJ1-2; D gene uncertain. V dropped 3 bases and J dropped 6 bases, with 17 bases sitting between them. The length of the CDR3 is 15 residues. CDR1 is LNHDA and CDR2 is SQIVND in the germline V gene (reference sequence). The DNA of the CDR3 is TGTGCCAGTAGTATGGCAGATCGGGTTAAAGATGGCTACACCTTC. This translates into CASSMADRVKDGYTF.

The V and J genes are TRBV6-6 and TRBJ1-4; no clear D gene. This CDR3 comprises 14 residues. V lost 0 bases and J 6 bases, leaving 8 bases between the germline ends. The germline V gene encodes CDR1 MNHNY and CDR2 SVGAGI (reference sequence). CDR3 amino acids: CASSYSGEDEKLFF. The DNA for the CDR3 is TGTGCCAGCAGTTACTCAGGAGAGGATGAAAAACTGTTTTTT.

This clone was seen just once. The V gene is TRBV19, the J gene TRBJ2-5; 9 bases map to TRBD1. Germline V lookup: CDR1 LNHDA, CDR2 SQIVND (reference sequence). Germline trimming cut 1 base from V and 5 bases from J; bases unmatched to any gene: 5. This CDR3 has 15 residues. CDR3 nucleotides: TGTGCCAGTAGTATAGTCGGACAGGGGAAGGAGACCCAGTACTTC. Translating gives CASSIVGQGKETQYF.